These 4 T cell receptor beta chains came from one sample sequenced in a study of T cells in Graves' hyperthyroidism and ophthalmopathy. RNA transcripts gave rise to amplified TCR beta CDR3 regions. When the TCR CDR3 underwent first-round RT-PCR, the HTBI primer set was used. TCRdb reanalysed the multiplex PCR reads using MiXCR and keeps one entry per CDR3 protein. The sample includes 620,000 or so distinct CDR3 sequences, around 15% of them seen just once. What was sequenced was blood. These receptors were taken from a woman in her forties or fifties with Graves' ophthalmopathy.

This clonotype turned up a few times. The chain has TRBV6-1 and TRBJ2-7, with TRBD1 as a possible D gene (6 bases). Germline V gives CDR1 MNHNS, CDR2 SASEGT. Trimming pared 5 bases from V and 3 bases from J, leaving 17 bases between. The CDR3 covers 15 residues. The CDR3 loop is CASSSPPRDIYEQYF. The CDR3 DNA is TGTGCCAGCAGTTCCCCCCCCCGGGACATCTACGAGCAGTACTTC.

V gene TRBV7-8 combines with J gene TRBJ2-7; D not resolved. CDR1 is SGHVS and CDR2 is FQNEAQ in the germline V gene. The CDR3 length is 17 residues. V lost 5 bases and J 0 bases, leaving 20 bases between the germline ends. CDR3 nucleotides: TGTGCCAGCAGCCCCCTTATTTTTGCAGGACGCTCCTACGAGCAGTACTTC. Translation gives CASSPLIFAGRSYEQYF.

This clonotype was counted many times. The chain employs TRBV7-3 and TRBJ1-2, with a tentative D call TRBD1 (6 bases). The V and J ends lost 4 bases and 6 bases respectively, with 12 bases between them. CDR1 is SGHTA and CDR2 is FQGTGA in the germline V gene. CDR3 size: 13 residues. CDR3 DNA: TGTGCCAGCAGCTCAACAGGGTTCGATGGCTACACCTTC. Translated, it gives CASSSTGFDGYTF.

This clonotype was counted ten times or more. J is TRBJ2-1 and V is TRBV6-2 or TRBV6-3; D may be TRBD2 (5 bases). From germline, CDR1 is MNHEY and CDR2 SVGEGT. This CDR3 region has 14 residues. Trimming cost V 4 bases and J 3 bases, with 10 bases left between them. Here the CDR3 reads CASSSDGLYNEQFF. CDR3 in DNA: TGTGCCAGCAGTTCGGACGGACTCTACAATGAGCAGTTCTTC.